The T cell receptor beta chain described here comes from a study of blood T cell repertoires in COVID-19. Study-level background: T cells, B-cell-depleted T cells, or PBMCs provided the cDNA or gDNA that served as material.

J was trimmed by 2 bases and V by 6 bases; bases with no gene match: 3. CDR1 SNHLY and CDR2 FYNNEI come from the germline V gene. The CDR3 extends over 14 amino acids. Cohorts were determined from participant-reported clinical history. Two negative PCRs, clearance, or symptom resolution characterized the recovered Cohort 3 donors. Sequenced by immunoSEQ multiplex PCR; TCRdb stores in-frame clones only, minus some. This table holds about 480,000 clones, approximately 87% found once. The TCR was taken from a woman aged 40-49 years who had recovered from COVID-19. The sample comprised PBMCs or T cells enriched from blood (not recorded which). The genes are TRBV2 and TRBJ2-7; 11 bases are a match to TRBD1. CDR3 amino acids: CASSRDRGTYEQYF. The CDR3 DNA reads as TGTGCCAGCAGCCGGGACAGGGGGACCTACGAGCAGTACTTC.